The T cell receptor beta chain described here comes from a study of shared clonotypes between healthy human individuals. The protocol was immunoSEQ multiplex PCR, while the TCRdb copy is restricted to in-frame clones and leaves out a portion. The table includes about 1.5 million clones, 95% to 99% detected once. Trimming removed 3 bases from V and 8 bases from J, with 16 bases in between. Germline-derived CDR1 and CDR2 are SGHTA and FQGNSA. This CDR3 spans 15 amino acids. V and J are TRBV7-2 and TRBJ1-4; D unclear. Sample: naive CD4+ T cells sorted from blood. Subset noted: CD45RA+ positively selected. The receptor was derived from a man aged 25-45 years in good health. The CDR3 here is CASSFFGPAGEKLFF. For the CDR3, the DNA is TGTGCCAGCAGCTTTTTCGGGCCCGCGGGAGAAAAACTGTTTTTT.